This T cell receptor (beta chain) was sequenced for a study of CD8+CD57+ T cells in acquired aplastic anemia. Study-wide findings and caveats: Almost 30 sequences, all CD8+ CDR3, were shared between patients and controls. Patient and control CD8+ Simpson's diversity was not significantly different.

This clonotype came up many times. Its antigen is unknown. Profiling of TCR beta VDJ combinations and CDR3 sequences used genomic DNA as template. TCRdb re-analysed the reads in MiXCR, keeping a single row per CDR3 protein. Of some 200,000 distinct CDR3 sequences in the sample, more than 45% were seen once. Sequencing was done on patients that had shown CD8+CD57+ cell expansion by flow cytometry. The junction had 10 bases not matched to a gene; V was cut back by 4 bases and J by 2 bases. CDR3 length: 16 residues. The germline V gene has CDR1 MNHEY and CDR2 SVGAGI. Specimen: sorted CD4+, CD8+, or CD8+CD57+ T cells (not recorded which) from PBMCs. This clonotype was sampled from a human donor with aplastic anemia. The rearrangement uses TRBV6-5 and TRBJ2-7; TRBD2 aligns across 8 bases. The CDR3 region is CASSFAKAGGTYEQYF. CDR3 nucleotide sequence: TGTGCCAGCAGTTTTGCGAAGGCGGGAGGAACCTACGAGCAGTACTTC.